The 19 T cell receptor beta chains given below trace back to one sample, sequenced in a study of T cells after yellow fever vaccination (dated by TCRdb to about 2019). According to the study, the label for this sample's treatment or condition signals: live attenuated yellow fever vaccine strain. The receptor library was made with 5' RACE. TCRdb lists the instrument as Illumina HiSeq 2500. TCRdb reprocessing: public reads trimmed at Q25 with fastp, clones called with MiXCR, in-frame beta chains kept. Rows merge per CDR3 protein into single entries with the most common DNA and genes. For this sample there are 450,000 to 600,000 distinct CDR3 sequences; roughly 13% appear just once. The ten biggest clones cover over 12% of the sample. The source material was PBMCs, sampled on the day of the yellow fever booster vaccination. These receptors were collected from a man in his thirties or forties who received the YFV17D yellow fever vaccine.

This chain connects TRBV9 to TRBJ1-2; TRBD1 might be the D (5 bases). The CDR3 runs to 13 residues. Between the trimmed V and J ends, which lost 0 bases and 6 bases, there was a span of 9 bases. Germline CDR1 SGDLS, CDR2 YYNGEE. CDR3 coding DNA: TGTGCCAGCAGCGTAGGCAGGGCGGATGGCTACACCTTC. Protein sequence: CASSVGRADGYTF.

The sample holds a few counts of this clonotype. The V call is TRBV5-1, the J call TRBJ2-4; a possible D gene is TRBD1 (6 bases). The CDR3 consists of 16 residues. Per the germline V gene, CDR1 is SGHRS and CDR2 is YFSETQ. Between the trimmed V and J ends, which lost 4 bases and 2 bases, there was a span of 16 bases. CDR3 nucleotide sequence: TGCGCCAGCAGCCCGATCCAAACAGGGTCCAAAAACATTCAGTACTTC. Its protein product is CASSPIQTGSKNIQYF. The full variable domain, completed using reference TRBV5-1 and TRBJ2-4, is KAGVTQTPRYLIKTRGQQVTLSCSPISGHRSVSWYQQTPGQGLQFLFEYFSETQRNKGNFPGRFSGRQFSNSRSEMNVSTLELGDSALYLCASSPIQTGSKNIQYFGAGTRLSVL.

This clonotype has just a few counts. This rearrangement joins TRBV12-3 or TRBV12-4 to TRBJ2-7; D call uncertain. The CDR3 consists of 15 residues. V lost 4 bases to trimming and J lost 4 bases, with 17 bases between them. CDR3 nucleotides: TGTGCCAGCAGTTCGACCTATAATAGGGCTTACGAGCAGTACTTC. Protein product: CASSSTYNRAYEQYF.

The V and J genes are TRBV20-1 and TRBJ2-1, with 12 bases fitting TRBD2. The ends lost 1 base at V and 3 bases at J; junction bases unmatched: 4. The germline V gene encodes CDR1 DFQATT and CDR2 SNEGSKA (reference sequence). The CDR3 spans 16 residues. The CDR3 nucleotides are TGCAGTGCTAGAGCACTGACTAGCGGGAGCTACAATGAGCAGTTCTTC. Translation: CSARALTSGSYNEQFF.

The sample holds a few counts of this clonotype. This chain uses TRBV7-9 with TRBJ2-1; no reliable D call. V lost 6 bases and J 4 bases, leaving 13 bases between the germline ends. The CDR3 totals 14 residues. CDR1 is SEHNR, CDR2 FQNEAQ, per germline (reference sequence). The CDR3 DNA reads TGTGCCAGCAGTAAGGCTGGGGAATACAATGAGCAGTTCTTC. Residues: CASSKAGEYNEQFF.

This rearrangement joins TRBV6-5 to TRBJ2-2; D is ambiguous. Germline CDR1 reads MNHEY; CDR2 reads SVGAGI. V lost 2 bases and J 2 bases, leaving 6 bases between the germline ends. The CDR3 sequence is 14 residues long. DNA of the CDR3: TGTGCCAGCAGTTACCAGATTAACACCGGGGAGCTGTTTTTT. Translation: CASSYQINTGELFF.

This sequence joins TRBV29-1 and TRBJ2-1; 8 bases match TRBD2. The J segment lost 3 bases and the V segment lost 6 bases, leaving 13 bases of the junction unmatched. CDR1 is SQVTM and CDR2 is ANQGSEA in the germline V gene. The CDR3 extends over 16 amino acids. CDR3 sequence: CSVTEGQREYYNEQFF. The CDR3 DNA reads TGCAGCGTCACGGAGGGTCAGCGGGAGTACTACAATGAGCAGTTCTTC.

The chain has TRBV9 and TRBJ1-5; perhaps TRBD1 as D (5 bases). The CDR3 has 14 amino acids. Germline V gene data show CDR1 as SGDLS and CDR2 as YYNGEE. Trimming took 3 bases from V and 9 from J, leaving 16 bases between them. The CDR3 sequence: CASSGEGQGGPQHF. Here the CDR3 DNA reads TGTGCCAGCAGCGGGGAAGGGCAGGGAGGGCCCCAGCATTTT.

This clonotype was seen a few times. The rearrangement links TRBV28 to TRBJ1-3; D is undetermined. Germline values: CDR1 MDHEN, CDR2 SYDVKM. The CDR3 totals 14 residues. Trimming took off 4 bases at V and 2 bases at J, with 9 bases between the two ends. The CDR3 sequence: CASSSRNAGNTIYF. As DNA, the CDR3 is TGTGCCAGCAGTTCCCGGAACGCTGGAAACACCATATATTTT.

This chain joins TRBV7-2 and TRBJ2-5; TRBD1 or TRBD2 may be the D gene (5 bases each). CDR1 is SGHTA and CDR2 is FQGNSA in the germline V gene. Trimming took 4 bases from V and 2 from J, leaving 14 bases between them. This CDR3 contains 15 residues. CDR3: CASSYPGSRQETQYF. The CDR3 nucleotides read TGTGCCAGCAGCTACCCAGGGAGTCGTCAAGAGACCCAGTACTTC.

V is TRBV3-1 and J is TRBJ1-2; 8 bases map to TRBD1. Germline loops: CDR1 LGHDT, CDR2 YNNKEL (reference sequence). The CDR3 runs to 14 residues. Losses at the gene ends were 1 base for V and 3 bases for J; bases not matched to a gene: 1. The CDR3 DNA is TGTGCCAGCAGCCAAGGGACAGGGTACTATGGCTACACCTTC. Translation: CASSQGTGYYGYTF. The full variable domain, its missing parts supplied by reference TRBV3-1 and TRBJ1-2, is DTAVSQTPKYLVTQMGNDKSIKCEQNLGHDTMYWYKQDSKKFLKIMFSYNNKELIINETVPNRFSPKSPDKAHLNLHINSLELGDSAVYFCASSQGTGYYGYTFGSGTRLTVV.

This sequence joins TRBV14 and TRBJ2-7; 8 bases are a match to TRBD1. The CDR3 runs 15 residues. Losses at the gene ends were 2 bases for V and 3 bases for J; bases not matched to a gene: 6. Per germline, CDR1 SGHDN and CDR2 FVKESK. DNA of the CDR3: TGTGCCAGCAGCCAATTTGACAGGGGAATCTACGAGCAGTACTTC. Translating gives CASSQFDRGIYEQYF.

The chain joins TRBV27 to TRBJ2-7; 9 positions agree with TRBD1. The J segment lost 3 bases and the V segment lost 6 bases, leaving 12 bases of the junction unmatched. This CDR3 spans 16 amino acids. Per germline, CDR1 MNHEY and CDR2 SMNVEV (reference sequence). The CDR3 DNA sequence: TGTGCCAGCAGAAAGCAACAGGGGGCGCGGGACTACGAGCAGTACTTC. It yields the protein CASRKQQGARDYEQYF.

J is TRBJ2-3 and V is TRBV11-1, with D possibly matching TRBD1 (5 bases). V was clipped by 5 bases and J by 4 bases, with 16 bases between them. Looked up from germline, CDR1 is SGHAT and CDR2 is FQDESV (reference sequence). The CDR3 totals 15 residues. CDR3 residues: CASSPVRGRSDTQYF. Here the CDR3 DNA reads TGTGCCAGCAGCCCCGTAAGGGGAAGGTCAGATACGCAGTATTTT.

The gene calls are TRBV20-1 and TRBJ2-1; D unclear. The V end was cut by 5 bases, the J end by 6 bases, with 20 bases between. This CDR3 comprises 15 residues. CDR1 is DFQATT, CDR2 SNEGSKA, per germline (reference sequence). In DNA form, the CDR3 reads TGCAGTGCTGAGGCAGCCACCGTCTCGCTCAATGAGCAGTTCTTC. Amino acids: CSAEAATVSLNEQFF.

This clonotype has just a few counts. The chain combines TRBV6-1 with TRBJ2-5, with unresolved D. V dropped 2 bases and J dropped 1 base, with 11 bases sitting between them. CDR3 size: 15 residues. Germline CDR1 reads MNHNS; CDR2 reads SASEGT. CDR3 nucleotide sequence: TGTGCCAGCAGTGAACCCGCTGCAGTCCAAGAGACCCAGTACTTC. Translating gives CASSEPAAVQETQYF.

This clonotype was detected a few times. The J gene is TRBJ2-3, the V gene TRBV20-1; 8 bases fit TRBD2. The CDR3 spans 15 residues. The V gene's germline CDR1 is DFQATT and CDR2 SNEGSKA (reference sequence). V dropped 6 bases and J dropped 4; count of bases not matched to a gene: 12. CDR3: CSAPPGGGRPDTQYF. CDR3 coding DNA: TGCAGTGCACCTCCTGGAGGCGGGAGGCCAGATACGCAGTATTTT.

J is TRBJ2-4 and V is TRBV29-1; weak D call: TRBD2 (6 bases). The CDR3 is made up of 13 amino acids. Germline CDR1 SQVTM, CDR2 ANQGSEA. The V and J ends lost 5 bases and 4 bases respectively, with 12 bases between them. DNA of the CDR3: TGCAGCGTTTCAACCGGGACTAAAAACATTCAGTACTTC. This sequence encodes CSVSTGTKNIQYF.

This clonotype has more than one count but fewer than ten. The V call is TRBV20-1, the J call TRBJ1-6, with D possibly TRBD1 on 6 matching bases. Germline loops: CDR1 DFQATT, CDR2 SNEGSKA (reference sequence). CDR3 length equals 11 residues. The germline V and J ends were trimmed by 5 bases and 19 bases, with 18 bases remaining between them. CDR3 sequence reads: CSAPEGGLSHF. DNA of the CDR3: TGCAGTGCTCCGGAGGGGGGGCTGTCTCACTTT.